These 27 T cell receptor beta chains share one sample of origin, sequenced in a study of T-cell reconstitution after alpha-beta-depleted transplantation in children. Unique molecular identifiers featured in how the TCRbeta library was prepared. From the PCR reads, TCRdb called clonotypes with MiXCR, one entry per CDR3 protein. Of 200,000 to 250,000 distinct CDR3 sequences listed, approximately 11% are singletons. The source was PBMCs, collected before TCRalphabeta/CD19-depleted stem cell transplant. These receptors were taken from a child younger than two with acute myeloid leukemia, due to receive a stem cell transplant.

In its sample, this clonotype was seen a few times. The chain has TRBV9 and TRBJ2-5; D assignment may be TRBD1 or TRBD2 (5 bases each). CDR1 is SGDLS and CDR2 is YYNGEE in the germline V gene. The V and J ends lost 3 bases and 2 bases respectively, with 14 bases between them. CDR3 size: 15 residues. The CDR3 region has the DNA TGTGCCAGCAGCGCAGGGAGAGTTAAACAAGAGACCCAGTACTTC. It specifies CASSAGRVKQETQYF.

The sample holds many counts of this clonotype. The rearrangement uses TRBV28 and TRBJ1-2; D ambiguous. Deletions cut 5 bases from V and 5 bases from J, with 15 bases between. The germline V gene has CDR1 MDHEN and CDR2 SYDVKM. The CDR3 runs 14 residues. This CDR3 reads CASSRRAVLYGYTF. The CDR3 DNA sequence: TGTGCCAGCAGTAGGAGGGCAGTACTTTATGGCTACACCTTC.

Many counts were recorded for this clonotype. J is TRBJ2-3 and V is TRBV5-1; 11 bases are a match to TRBD2. The CDR3 length is 17 residues. The V gene end was trimmed by 0 bases and the J gene end by 4 bases; junction bases not matched to a gene: 7. From germline, CDR1 is SGHRS and CDR2 YFSETQ. CDR3 in DNA: TGCGCCAGCAGCTTGGCCTCGGGACTAGCGGAGCCAGATACGCAGTATTTT. It translates to CASSLASGLAEPDTQYF. The variable domain in full, completed from reference TRBV5-1 and TRBJ2-3, reads KAGVTQTPRYLIKTRGQQVTLSCSPISGHRSVSWYQQTPGQGLQFLFEYFSETQRNKGNFPGRFSGRQFSNSRSEMNVSTLELGDSALYLCASSLASGLAEPDTQYFGPGTRLTVL.

This clonotype was detected many times. This chain uses TRBV2 with TRBJ1-5, with D maybe TRBD1 (6 bases). This CDR3 is built from 13 residues. V lost 4 bases, J lost 5 bases, and 9 bases lay in between. Germline loops: CDR1 SNHLY, CDR2 FYNNEI. Here the CDR3 DNA reads TGTGCCAGCAGTGTACAGGGAGATCAGCCCCAGCATTTT. Its protein product is CASSVQGDQPQHF.

This clonotype was counted many times. The chain joins TRBV25-1 to TRBJ2-1, with D tentatively TRBD2 (6 bases). Germline-derived CDR1 and CDR2 are MGHDK and SYGVNS. The CDR3 is made up of 16 amino acids. Trimming stripped 4 bases from V and 2 bases from J, with 15 bases between. CDR3 DNA sequence: TGTGCCAGCAGTGGCCCAGGCGGGGAGACCTACAATGAGCAGTTCTTC. Amino acids: CASSGPGGETYNEQFF.

The genes are TRBV18 and TRBJ2-2; D gene uncertain. Germline CDR1 is KGHSH and CDR2 is LQKENI. Trimming stripped 2 bases from V and 3 bases from J, with 7 bases between. The CDR3 loop spans 14 amino acids. CDR3 amino acids: CASSPGEYTGELFF. The CDR3 coding sequence is TGTGCCAGCTCACCAGGGGAATACACCGGGGAGCTGTTTTTT.

Many counts were recorded for this clonotype. The J gene is TRBJ2-2, the V gene TRBV29-1; 7 nucleotides align to TRBD2. CDR3 length: 15 amino acids. V was pared by 4 bases and J by 5 bases, with 10 bases of the junction left unmatched. Germline CDR1 and CDR2: SQVTM and ANQGSEA. CDR3 protein: CSVAGGSRVTGELFF. The CDR3 DNA follows: TGCAGCGTTGCTGGCGGGAGTAGGGTGACCGGGGAGCTGTTTTTT.

The CDR3 region has the DNA TGTGCCAGTAGTATAGTTGGGACTAGCGGGAAGGGGGAGCAGTTCTTC. Translation: CASSIVGTSGKGEQFF. This chain connects TRBV19 to TRBJ2-1; 13 nucleotides match TRBD2. The CDR3 runs to 16 residues. With 1 base clipped from V and 10 bases from J, the junction kept 7 bases outside the gene matches. CDR1 and CDR2 (germline): LNHDA, SQIVND (reference sequence).

This clonotype was seen ten or more times. This rearrangement joins TRBV28 to TRBJ1-4, with a possible D match to TRBD1 (6 bases). The germline CDR1 and CDR2 sequences are MDHEN and SYDVKM. With 3 bases removed from V and 8 bases from J, the gap between germline ends came to 13 bases. The CDR3 length is 14 residues. The CDR3: CASSFPQGREKLFF. CDR3 nucleotide sequence: TGTGCCAGCAGTTTTCCCCAGGGGCGCGAAAAACTGTTTTTT.

This clonotype was seen at least ten times. The chain is built from TRBV6-5 and TRBJ2-1, with D tentatively TRBD1 or TRBD2 (6 bases each). V lost 0 bases to trimming and J lost 7 bases, with 10 bases between them. This CDR3 contains 14 residues. The V gene's germline CDR1 is MNHEY and CDR2 SVGAGI. The chain's CDR3 is CASSYSGGQNEQFF. The CDR3 coding sequence is TGTGCCAGCAGTTACTCGGGGGGCCAAAATGAGCAGTTCTTC.

This clonotype is a singleton in its sample. A read error may account for a junction end that differs from germline. The V call is TRBV5-1, the J call TRBJ2-5, with no clear D. CDR3 length equals 13 residues. The V gene's germline CDR1 is SGHRS and CDR2 YFSETQ. The CDR3, as DNA: TGCGCCAGCAGCTTTCGCGTTCAAGAGACCCGGTACTTC. Its protein is CASSFRVQETRYF.

This chain uses TRBV5-1 with TRBJ1-1; no clear D gene. V was clipped by 2 bases and J by 14 bases, with 19 bases between them. Germline values: CDR1 SGHRS, CDR2 YFSETQ. This CDR3 contains 13 residues. The CDR3 region has the DNA TGCGCCAGCAGCTTCGGCGAGAACACTGAAGAGTTCTTT. It specifies CASSFGENTEEFF.

In this sample, this clonotype turned up many times. The chain links TRBV4-2 to TRBJ2-5, with a tentative D call TRBD1 (5 bases). The CDR3 consists of 14 residues. Trimming cost V 1 base and J 5 bases, with 11 bases left between them. Germline V lookup: CDR1 LGHNA, CDR2 YNFKEQ. The CDR3 nucleotides are TGTGCCAGCAGCCAAGGGGGCGACGAGGAGACCCAGTACTTC. This gives the protein CASSQGGDEETQYF.

In its sample, this clonotype was seen many times. The V gene is TRBV7-2, the J gene TRBJ2-7, with D possibly being TRBD2 (5 bases). Trimming pared 4 bases from V and 1 base from J, leaving 11 bases between. This CDR3 contains 14 residues. Germline V lookup: CDR1 SGHTA, CDR2 FQGNSA. As DNA, the CDR3 is TGTGCCAGCAGCTCTTCCAGCGGATCCTACGAGCAGTACTTC. This translates into CASSSSSGSYEQYF.

This clonotype was detected ten times or more. CDR3 loop: CASSLEVHRGTEAFF. The CDR3 nucleotides read TGCGCCAGCAGCTTGGAGGTTCACAGAGGCACTGAAGCTTTCTTT. The V gene is TRBV5-1, the J gene TRBJ1-1; no definite D call. CDR3 size: 15 residues. Trimming stripped 0 bases from V and 4 bases from J, with 13 bases between. The germline V gene encodes CDR1 SGHRS and CDR2 YFSETQ.

This clonotype was seen repeatedly, ten times or more. The chain links TRBV7-9 to TRBJ1-6; maybe TRBD1 (5 bases). V lost 4 bases and J lost 13, with 14 bases in between. Per the germline V gene, CDR1 is SEHNR and CDR2 is FQNEAQ (reference sequence). CDR3 size: 13 residues. The CDR3 DNA reads TGTGCCAGCAGCTCCCTCGAGGGGACTCCCCTCCACTTT. Protein product: CASSSLEGTPLHF.

This clonotype was observed many times. This chain's CDR3 is CSAKDPYEGRREKLFF. Here the CDR3 DNA reads TGCAGTGCTAAAGACCCCTATGAGGGGCGACGTGAAAAACTGTTTTTT. The chain joins TRBV20-1 to TRBJ1-4, with D maybe TRBD1 (5 bases). CDR1 is DFQATT, CDR2 SNEGSKA, per germline (reference sequence). Between the trimmed V and J ends, which lost 4 bases and 7 bases, there was a span of 22 bases. This CDR3 has 16 amino acids.

The rearrangement uses TRBV7-9 and TRBJ2-3; D is perhaps TRBD1 (5 bases). Germline V gives CDR1 SEHNR, CDR2 FQNEAQ (reference sequence). V lost 5 bases to trimming and J lost 0 bases, with 12 bases between them. The CDR3 has 15 amino acids. CDR3 region: CASSLDSSSTDTQYF. The CDR3 DNA is TGTGCCAGCAGCCTCGACAGCTCTAGCACAGATACGCAGTATTTT.

This clonotype was picked up many times. The CDR3 loop is CASSLAAGNFNEQFF. The CDR3 coding sequence is TGTGCCAGCAGCTTGGCAGCGGGGAACTTCAATGAGCAGTTCTTC. V is TRBV5-6 and J is TRBJ2-1, with 7 bases fitting TRBD2. This CDR3 comprises 15 residues. Germline CDR1 is SGHDT and CDR2 is YYEEEE. V gave up 0 bases and J gave up 6 bases; unmatched junction bases: 6.

The V gene is TRBV29-1, the J gene TRBJ1-2, with a tentative D call TRBD1 (5 bases). V lost 7 bases to trimming and J lost 2 bases, with 23 bases between them. The CDR3 has 16 amino acids. Germline assignment: CDR1 SQVTM and CDR2 ANQGSEA. The CDR3 is CSAHSLGEVSNYGYTF. CDR3 coding DNA: TGCAGCGCCCATTCGCTGGGGGAGGTTTCCAACTATGGCTACACCTTC. Full variable domain (remainder filled in from reference TRBV29-1 and TRBJ1-2): SAVISQKPSRDICQRGTSLTIQCQVDSQVTMMFWYRQQPGQSLTLIATANQGSEATYESGFVIDKFPISRPNLTFSTLTVSNMSPEDSSIYLCSAHSLGEVSNYGYTFGSGTRLTVV.

This clonotype was picked up many times. The rearrangement links TRBV20-1 to TRBJ1-6; TRBD1 aligns across 9 bases. The CDR3 has 14 amino acids. Trimming took 3 bases from V and 10 from J; bases not matched to a gene: 7. Looked up from germline, CDR1 is DFQATT and CDR2 is SNEGSKA (reference sequence). The CDR3 DNA reads TGCAGTGCTAGGCTTCGGGACAGGGAGTCACCCCTCCACTTT. Its protein product is CSARLRDRESPLHF.

This clonotype was found many times. The genes are TRBV5-6 and TRBJ2-1; D assignment may be TRBD1 or TRBD2 (5 bases each). The CDR3 has 15 residues. The germline V and J ends were trimmed by 0 bases and 3 bases, with 10 bases remaining between them. Per germline, CDR1 SGHDT and CDR2 YYEEEE. The CDR3: CASSLAGADYNEQFF. The DNA for the CDR3 is TGTGCCAGCAGCTTGGCCGGGGCAGACTACAATGAGCAGTTCTTC. The full variable domain, its missing parts supplied by reference TRBV5-6 and TRBJ2-1, is DAGVTQSPTHLIKTRGQQVTLRCSPKSGHDTVSWYQQALGQGPQFIFQYYEEEERQRGNFPDRFSGHQFPNYSSELNVNALLLGDSALYLCASSLAGADYNEQFFGPGTRLTVL.

This clonotype was observed many times. The chain joins TRBV12-3 or TRBV12-4 to TRBJ1-5; D unclear. This CDR3 is built from 13 residues. The germline V and J ends were trimmed by 2 bases and 2 bases, with 4 bases remaining between them. DNA for the CDR3: TGTGCCAGCAGTTTAAATGGCAATCAGCCCCAGCATTTT. Its translation is CASSLNGNQPQHF.

J is TRBJ2-7 and V is TRBV12-3 or TRBV12-4; D possibly uses TRBD1 or TRBD2 (6 bases each). V lost 3 bases, J lost 3 bases, and 12 bases lay in between. This CDR3 has 14 residues. In DNA, the CDR3 is TGTGCCAGCAGTTTTCTGGGGGGCAGCTACGAGCAGTACTTC. Translation: CASSFLGGSYEQYF.

In its sample, this clonotype was seen many times. The chain couples TRBV12-3 or TRBV12-4 to TRBJ1-2; 7 bases fit TRBD1. The CDR3 has 14 residues. After removal of 3 bases from V and 4 bases from J, the junction contained 5 bases not matched to a gene. The chain's CDR3 is CASSFNPGGYGYTF. The DNA for the CDR3 is TGTGCCAGCAGTTTCAATCCAGGGGGCTATGGCTACACCTTC.

At least ten counts were recorded for this clonotype. The chain uses TRBV11-2 and TRBJ2-1; D assignment may be TRBD1 or TRBD2 (6 bases each). V dropped 6 bases and J dropped 4 bases, with 16 bases sitting between them. This CDR3 contains 15 residues. The germline gives CDR1 SGHAT, CDR2 FQNNGV. CDR3 sequence: CASRSGGGRYNEQFF. Written as DNA, the CDR3 is TGTGCCAGCAGGAGTGGAGGGGGGCGTTACAATGAGCAGTTCTTC.

This clonotype showed up many times. V and J are TRBV20-1 and TRBJ1-5; D is uncertain. The V gene lost 0 bases and the J gene lost 6 bases, with 9 bases spanning the gap. The CDR3 covers 13 residues. Looked up from germline, CDR1 is DFQATT and CDR2 is SNEGSKA (reference sequence). DNA for the CDR3: TGCAGTGCTAGAGATGGAAAACCTCAGCCCCAGCATTTT. Protein: CSARDGKPQPQHF.